This TCR beta chain was identified during a study of blood T cell repertoires in COVID-19. Turning to the study itself: COVID-19 samples collected from the United States, Italy and Spain covered acute and convalescent phases. T cells, B-cell-depleted T cells, or PBMCs provided the cDNA or gDNA that served as material.

Authors' analysis steps: Estimated nucleated cell counts came from reference gene primer amplification. The method was immunoSEQ multiplex PCR; TCRdb's version includes in-frame clones alone and lacks a portion of them. V and J calls and clone size are given by that table; D and trimming were obtained from the DNA. There are around 81,000 clones in the sample; roughly three quarters occur only once, and 9.5% to 15% lies in the top ten. CDR3 length equals 13 residues. Trimming removed 8 bases from V and 1 base from J, with 11 bases in between. Germline V lookup: CDR1 MNHEY, CDR2 SVGAGI. Material for sequencing was peripheral blood. The receptor was derived from a human donor in a cohort sampled during active COVID-19. This chain uses TRBV6-5 with TRBJ1-2, with a weak D call TRBD1 (5 bases). For the CDR3, the DNA is TGTGCCAGCGGGGCAACCCGTAACTATGGCTACACCTTC. Amino acid sequence: CASGATRNYGYTF.